The clone carrying this T cell receptor (beta chain) was seen a single time. What it binds is not known. This specimen belongs to a study of cytomegalovirus exposure and HLA in healthy donors. In the study overall: The same platform was used for the approximately 120 validation repertoires as for the approximately 720 first-cohort repertoires, as reported in a later analysis. Study conclusions and caveats: Specificity for CMV antigens was confirmed in vitro for a few of the CMV-associated chains. The listing of approximately 160 TCR beta chains classed them as cytomegalovirus-associated.

CDR3 length equals 14 residues. V was pared by 7 bases and J by 4 bases, with 16 bases between. Per the germline V gene, CDR1 is SNHLY and CDR2 is FYNNEI. This table comes from immunoSEQ multiplex PCR, and its TCRdb copy is limited to in-frame clones, with some not included. The sample has about 240,000 clones, around 85% seen once. The donors were members of the roughly 120-subject validation cohort (separate from the approximately 670-subject first cohort). The sequencing input was PBMCs. The chain uses TRBV2 and TRBJ1-2, with D maybe TRBD1 (5 bases). This clonotype was obtained from a woman between 25 and 40 years old in good health and CMV-seropositive. The CDR3 is CASILDNSLYGYTF. CDR3 nucleotides: TGTGCCAGCATTCTGGACAATTCCCTCTATGGCTACACCTTC.